The 22 T cell receptor beta chains below were found in one sample sequenced in a study of T cell responses to AZD1222 COVID-19 vaccine. TCRdb's copy holds only in-frame clones and misses some; the assay was immunoSEQ multiplex PCR. The sample lists around 110,000 clones, around 92% seen once, with just under 3% in the top ten. Here the sequenced sample was peripheral blood, taken on day 0 of AZD1222 vaccination. The receptors derive from an adult in good health.

The J gene is TRBJ2-7, the V gene TRBV9; a weak D match, TRBD2 (6 bases). The germline gives CDR1 SGDLS, CDR2 YYNGEE. The CDR3 runs to 16 residues. Trimming removed 0 bases at V and 3 bases at J, with 16 bases between. The CDR3 sequence is CASSVGGLTDYYEQYF. CDR3 nucleotides: TGTGCCAGCAGCGTAGGGGGACTGACAGACTACTACGAGCAGTACTTC.

The chain joins TRBV7-2 to TRBJ1-5, with no clear D. The germline V and J ends were trimmed by 1 base and 0 bases, with 4 bases remaining between them. This CDR3 region has 14 residues. The germline V gene has CDR1 SGHTA and CDR2 FQGNSA. CDR3 protein: CASSLVDSNQPQHF. The CDR3 DNA sequence: TGTGCCAGCAGCTTAGTCGATAGCAATCAGCCCCAGCATTTT.

The CDR3 here is CATSRVGLSYNSPLHF. DNA for the CDR3: TGTGCCACCAGCAGAGTGGGTCTATCCTATAATTCACCCCTCCACTTT. The rearrangement links TRBV15 to TRBJ1-6; D gene unclear. Germline CDR1 is LNHNV and CDR2 is YYDKDF (reference sequence). Trimming stripped 1 base from V and 1 base from J, with 8 bases between. This CDR3 has 16 amino acids.

The chain links TRBV7-9 to TRBJ2-3; TRBD2 agrees at 14 bases. The CDR3 is 16 residues long. Germline V gives CDR1 SEHNR, CDR2 FQNEAQ (reference sequence). V was clipped by 5 bases and J by 2 bases; unmatched bases: 3. CDR3 sequence: CASSRTSGRTTDTQYF. CDR3 in DNA: TGTGCCAGCAGCAGGACTAGCGGGAGGACCACAGATACGCAGTATTTT.

The V call is TRBV18, the J call TRBJ1-6; 7 bases align to TRBD1. This CDR3 has 16 amino acids. J was trimmed by 7 bases and V by 3 bases; bases with no gene match: 9. CDR1 and CDR2 from the germline V gene are KGHSH and LQKENI. The CDR3 coding sequence is TGTGCCAGCTCACCGGCTTGGGACAGCGGGAATTCACCCCTCCACTTT. Translation: CASSPAWDSGNSPLHF.

V is TRBV28 and J is TRBJ1-5; D is possibly TRBD1 (5 bases). V shed 2 bases and J shed 4 bases, with 18 bases lying between them. This CDR3 is 17 amino acids long. Germline CDR1 and CDR2: MDHEN and SYDVKM. The CDR3 DNA follows: TGTGCCAGCAGTTTAGATTCAGGGACTGAACTTAATCAGCCCCAGCATTTT. The encoded protein is CASSLDSGTELNQPQHF.

This clone was counted once. The rearrangement links TRBV29-1 to TRBJ2-7; 10 bases match TRBD2. CDR3 length: 13 residues. V trimming: 7 bases; J trimming: 2 bases; junction bases outside the gene matches: 5. Germline V gene data show CDR1 as SQVTM and CDR2 as ANQGSEA. CDR3 nucleotides: TGCAGCGCTCGACTAGCGGGCACCTACGAGCAGTACTTC. Translation gives CSARLAGTYEQYF.

The chain links TRBV24-1 to TRBJ2-1; 9 positions agree with TRBD2. J gave up 6 bases and V 4 bases, and 12 bases lay outside the gene matches. CDR3 length: 17 residues. The germline CDR1 and CDR2 sequences are KGHDR and SFDVKD. This chain's CDR3 is CATSEAKPSGNLNEQFF. The CDR3 region has the DNA TGTGCCACCAGTGAGGCCAAACCTAGCGGGAATCTCAATGAGCAGTTCTTC.

The chain couples TRBV12-5 to TRBJ2-3; D call uncertain. The CDR3 is 15 residues long. In germline, CDR1 is LGHNT, CDR2 FRNRAP. Trimming removed 6 bases at V and 2 bases at J, with 15 bases between. The DNA for the CDR3 is TGTGCTAGTGGGCCTGAAAAGGTGTCCACAGATACGCAGTATTTT. Translating it yields CASGPEKVSTDTQYF.

The chain links TRBV29-1 to TRBJ2-1, with TRBD2 matching over 7 bases. Germline-derived CDR1 and CDR2 are SQVTM and ANQGSEA. The CDR3 covers 12 residues. The V gene end was trimmed by 4 bases and the J gene end by 9 bases; junction bases not matched to a gene: 6. Here the CDR3 reads CSVGRRESEQFF. As DNA, the CDR3 is TGCAGCGTTGGGCGGCGGGAGTCTGAGCAGTTCTTC.

The V call is TRBV10-3, the J call TRBJ1-1; D call uncertain. The germline gives CDR1 ENHRY, CDR2 SYGVKD. Trimming shortened V by 6 bases and J by 1 base, and 9 bases separated the two germline ends. CDR3 length: 13 amino acids. The CDR3 reads CAIRGSENTEAFF. As DNA, the CDR3 is TGTGCCATCAGGGGATCAGAGAACACTGAAGCTTTCTTT.

The chain is built from TRBV19 and TRBJ2-2; D gene unclear. The V gene lost 7 bases and the J gene lost 0 bases, with 9 bases spanning the gap. Germline assignment: CDR1 LNHDA and CDR2 SQIVND (reference sequence). The CDR3 contains 14 residues. For the CDR3, the DNA is TGTGCCAGTAATCAACGAGCGAACACCGGGGAGCTGTTTTTT. Its translation: CASNQRANTGELFF.

This sequence joins TRBV7-3 and TRBJ1-1; no clear D. The germline V gene encodes CDR1 SGHTA and CDR2 FQGTGA. Trimming removed 0 bases from V and 11 bases from J, with 10 bases in between. The CDR3 has 12 residues. CDR3 DNA: TGTGCCAGCAGCTTAACAGGGCGAAGGGCTTTCTTT. It yields the protein CASSLTGRRAFF.

This clone was seen only once. The V and J genes are TRBV28 and TRBJ1-2, with a tentative D call TRBD1 (6 bases). CDR1 MDHEN and CDR2 SYDVKM come from the germline V gene. The CDR3 runs to 15 residues. V lost 2 bases and J lost 4, with 14 bases in between. In DNA, the CDR3 is TGTGCCAGCAGTTTACGGGCAGGGGAATTCTATGGCTACACCTTC. Translation: CASSLRAGEFYGYTF.

The chain links TRBV3-1 (or the pseudogene TRBV3-2) to TRBJ2-3, with 7 bases fitting TRBD1. The CDR3 is made up of 19 amino acids. Germline assignment: CDR1 LGHDT and CDR2 YNNKEL (reference sequence). V lost 0 bases to trimming and J lost 3 bases; unmatched junction nucleotides: 15. CDR3: CASSQDKWYDREFTDTQYF. In DNA form, the CDR3 reads TGTGCCAGCAGCCAAGATAAGTGGTATGACAGGGAGTTTACAGATACGCAGTATTTT.

The chain combines TRBV28 with TRBJ2-4; D is perhaps TRBD2 (6 bases). Germline loops: CDR1 MDHEN, CDR2 SYDVKM. The CDR3 has 16 amino acids. V gave up 1 base and J gave up 0 bases, with 10 bases separating them. This chain's CDR3 is CASSLLGGLAKNIQYF. The CDR3 DNA is TGTGCCAGCAGTTTATTGGGGGGACTAGCCAAAAACATTCAGTACTTC.

The chain is built from TRBV12-3 or TRBV12-4 and TRBJ1-5, with no clear D. The V gene lost 4 bases and the J gene lost 6 bases, with 7 bases spanning the gap. The CDR3 is 12 residues long. CDR3 residues: CASSSYAQPQHF. In DNA form, the CDR3 reads TGTGCCAGCAGTTCGTACGCTCAGCCCCAGCATTTT.

The chain employs TRBV30 and TRBJ1-4, with D maybe TRBD1 (5 bases). CDR1 is GTSNPN, CDR2 SVGIG, per germline (reference sequence). Trimming left V 1 base short and J 6 bases short, with 12 bases between. The CDR3 consists of 14 residues. This CDR3 reads CAWSGAGSYEKLFF. Written as DNA, the CDR3 is TGTGCCTGGAGTGGTGCAGGGTCGTATGAAAAACTGTTTTTT.

The CDR3 spells CAWETGLGSRNYGYTF. CDR3 sequence (DNA): TGTGCCTGGGAGACAGGATTGGGCAGTAGGAACTATGGCTACACCTTC. The V gene is TRBV30, the J gene TRBJ1-2, with a weak D call TRBD1 (6 bases). The V end lost 5 bases, the J end lost 2 bases, and 21 bases lay between the germline ends. The CDR3 covers 16 residues. Germline V gene data show CDR1 as GTSNPN and CDR2 as SVGIG (reference sequence).

The genes are TRBV5-4 and TRBJ2-7; D possibly corresponds to TRBD1 (5 bases). Germline assignment: CDR1 SGHNT and CDR2 YYREEE (reference sequence). V was clipped by 2 bases and J by 5 bases, with 14 bases between them. The CDR3 has 14 amino acids. CDR3 loop: CASSLAGSADEQYF. CDR3 sequence (DNA): TGTGCCAGCAGCTTAGCAGGGTCCGCGGACGAGCAGTACTTC.

V is TRBV4-1 and J is TRBJ1-1; D is undetermined. Germline V lookup: CDR1 MGHRA, CDR2 YSYEKL. Trimming took off 3 bases at V and 0 bases at J, with 8 bases between the two ends. The length of the CDR3 is 14 residues. The CDR3 coding sequence is TGCGCCAGCAGCCAGCCCACAGTGAACACTGAAGCTTTCTTT. Its translation is CASSQPTVNTEAFF.

V is TRBV4-1 and J is TRBJ2-1; D remains unclear. CDR1 is MGHRA and CDR2 is YSYEKL in the germline V gene. Between the trimmed V and J ends, which lost 1 base and 0 bases, there was a span of 10 bases. The length of the CDR3 is 16 residues. CDR3 bases: TGCGCCAGCAGCCAAGCTGCCTACCTCTCCTACAATGAGCAGTTCTTC. Translation: CASSQAAYLSYNEQFF.